This T cell receptor beta chain was observed in a study of T cells after yellow fever vaccination. V dropped 7 bases and J dropped 1 base, with 11 bases sitting between them. The CDR3 is 13 residues long. Looked up from germline, CDR1 is SGHTA and CDR2 is FQGNSA. This clonotype was counted at least ten times. Each CDR3 protein is one row after TCRdb ran MiXCR on the 5' RACE reads. This sample has tens of thousands of distinct CDR3 sequences, with roughly 3.4% found just once. V usage is TRBV7-2 and J usage is TRBJ2-7, with D unresolved. The source of this sequence is a man aged 18-30 years who received the YFV17D yellow fever vaccine. The material was PBMCs, either bulk or a sorted T-cell subset (CD4+, CD8+, memory, or dextramer-sorted; not recorded which), obtained roughly 45 days after the first yellow fever vaccination. CDR3 in DNA: TGTGCCAGCACCCCCGGTTCTTCCTACGAGCAGTACTTC. Translation gives CASTPGSSYEQYF.